Listed here is a single T cell receptor (beta chain). The sample holds a few counts of this clonotype. The antigen it binds to is not known. Base qualities are not provided; no much larger clone lies one nucleotide away. Stable Graves' hyperthyroidism was defined as the absence of progression to ophthalmopathy over 18 months of follow-up. Hyperthyroidism patients were aged 18 to 65 years and newly diagnosed, with disease duration of less than 2 months. Any patient with an uncontrolled infection, another autoimmune disease, pregnancy or lactation was excluded. Clinical symptoms, serum thyroxine and TRAb, thyroid ultrasound, and orbital computed tomography formed the basis for the diagnoses. PBMCs were separated from approximately 10 ml of fresh peripheral blood using Ficoll-Paque density gradient centrifugation. Total RNA was extracted with Trizol reagent, and quality was checked on an Agilent 2100 Bioanalyzer.

Amplification of TCR beta CDR3 regions was carried out from RNA transcripts. For the first round of RT-PCR on the TCR CDR3, the HTBI primer set was used together with the Qiagen OneStep RT-PCR kit. Libraries were constructed in a second round of multiplex PCR, after which size selection and purification were carried out. Libraries were sequenced paired-end with 100 bp reads on an Illumina HiSeq2000. The original methods were these. SOAPnuke was used to process the raw data, removing reads that contained adapters or uncalled bases, had a mean Phred below 15, or lacked an exact match to the constant primer or identifier. High-quality paired reads were merged using COPE v1.2.5, and each unique nucleotide sequence was defined as a clonotype. MiTCR v1.1 was used to align the clonotypes against IMGT TRBV, TRBD and TRBJ reference segments. The analysis included only V-J combinations with a frequency above 0.0001, which together covered more than 99% of the repertoires. A TCS score was defined as the ratio between F50 (clonal expansion) and ExV (chaos), using BLOSUM62-based TCRdist between CDR3 peptides within each V-J. Welch's t-statistics and random forest reduced fewer than 600 V-J features to about 13, which were used in a naive Bayes classifier (R e1071). TCRdb took the public reads, trimmed them with fastp at Q25, ran MiXCR for clone calling and kept in-frame beta chains. CDR3 protein sequences are deduplicated, and each keeps its most common genes and DNA. The V and J calls and clone size are TCRdb's, not the authors'. The sample table contains about 320,000 distinct CDR3 sequences; only one count was recorded for about 15% of them. Approximately 33% of the sample belongs to the ten largest clones.

The source of the sample is a study of T cells in Graves' hyperthyroidism and ophthalmopathy (dated by TCRdb to between 2017 and 2020). Describing the broader study: Peripheral blood samples were taken at the time of initial diagnosis, prior to any treatment. To identify TCR V-J signatures that set the groups apart, the researchers used a discovery cohort of 100 patients, made up of around 40 with Graves' ophthalmopathy and 55 to 65 with stable Graves' hyperthyroidism. The 90 or so discovery patients were randomly split 7:3 into training and test sets. Prospective prediction of ophthalmopathy was tested in an independent validation cohort consisting of 18 hyperthyroidism patients and 15 or so patients who later progressed to ophthalmopathy. In addition, the study compared T-cell repertoires in thyroid tissue and in blood from about 6 Graves' hyperthyroidism patients. The paper describes TCR Vbeta CDR3 sequencing of more than 120 peripheral blood samples, made up of some 40 ophthalmopathy patients, 70 to 75 hyperthyroidism patients and 17 progressor patients. After blood sampling, hyperthyroidism patients were treated with methimazole at a starting dose of 30 mg daily, and ophthalmopathy patients were treated with high-dose intravenous methylprednisolone. What the work shows at the level of the full study, not this receptor alone: Most expanded thyroid clonotypes (frequency above 0.001) were also found in blood, which suggests that blood repertoires may mirror thyroid immune responses. Sample size was not statistically predetermined, and blinding of investigators to group allocation was not performed. A 13 V-J signature model separated ophthalmopathy from stable hyperthyroidism, with about 90% sensitivity and 81.08% specificity in cross-validation and 80%/75% in testing. In validation, the model predicted progression to ophthalmopathy a median of approximately 6.3 months before onset, with 70% to 71% sensitivity and about 72% specificity.

This clonotype was sampled from a man younger than 45 with Graves' hyperthyroidism. Sequencing was done on a sample of blood.

The CDR3 in this case is CASSTQAAGELFF. In nucleotides, the sequence is TGTGCCAGCAGCACCCAAGCGGCCGGGGAGCTGTTTTTT. Here the chain combines TRBV7-3 and TRBJ2-2, and possibly TRBD2, on 5 matching bases. Reading from cysteine to phenylalanine, the CDR3 counts 13 amino acids. The CDR3 DNA has 39 bases and is translated from base 1. Cut back by 5 bases and 6 bases, the V and J ends lie 10 bases apart. CDR1 SGHTA and CDR2 FQGTGA were looked up in the germline V gene.